The present entry profiles one T cell receptor beta chain with its context. The antigen is unknown. The data were taken from a study of T cells in Graves' hyperthyroidism and ophthalmopathy. Study summary: Peripheral blood sampling occurred at initial diagnosis, before any treatment.

Amplified TCR beta CDR3 regions derived from RNA transcripts. The primer set for the first-round RT-PCR of the TCR CDR3 was HTBI. TCRdb reprocessed the multiplex PCR reads via MiXCR and lists one record per CDR3 protein. Of some 180,000 distinct CDR3 sequences in the sample, approximately 15% are singletons; the top ten hold roughly 29%. Germline assignment: CDR1 SGHTA and CDR2 FQGNSA. V gave up 5 bases and J gave up 7 bases; unmatched junction bases: 11. CDR3 length: 15 residues. Hyperthyroidism had been newly diagnosed in patients aged 18 to 65, and its duration was under 2 months. Broader study findings: Researchers report that a 13 V-J model separated ophthalmopathy from stable hyperthyroidism.

This clonotype was obtained from a woman aged 50 to 65 with Graves' hyperthyroidism. Sample: blood. The chain carries TRBV7-2 and TRBJ1-5; the match to TRBD1 covers 7 bases. Here the CDR3 DNA reads TGTGCCAGCAGCGGAGACAGGGCCTTAGGACAGCCCCAGCATTTT. Its translation is CASSGDRALGQPQHF.